These 16 T cell receptor beta chains share one sample of origin, sequenced in a study of blood T cell repertoires in COVID-19. The method was immunoSEQ multiplex PCR; TCRdb's version includes in-frame clones alone and lacks a portion of them. The profile covers under 90,000 clones, with roughly 77% appearing a single time and around 6% taken by the ten largest. Sequenced input: peripheral blood. The origin of the receptors is a man aged 45-60 years with active or convalescent COVID-19.

V usage is TRBV2 and J usage is TRBJ1-2, with a tentative D call TRBD1 (5 bases). This CDR3 has 10 residues. V was shortened by 9 bases and J by 8 bases, with 10 bases between the two germline ends. From germline, CDR1 is SNHLY and CDR2 FYNNEI. CDR3 loop: CARSGNGYTF. In nucleotides, the CDR3 is TGTGCCAGATCAGGGAACGGCTACACCTTC.

This chain connects TRBV7-3 to TRBJ2-1; D is undetermined. The CDR3 sequence is 12 residues long. CDR1 is SGHTA and CDR2 is FQGTGA in the germline V gene. The germline V and J ends were trimmed by 2 bases and 10 bases, with 9 bases remaining between them. CDR3 in DNA: TGTGCCAGCAGCTTACCCGGTCTGGAGCAGTTCTTC. This codes for CASSLPGLEQFF.

The chain is built from TRBV7-9 and TRBJ1-1, with TRBD1 matching over 8 bases. Per germline, CDR1 SEHNR and CDR2 FQNEAQ (reference sequence). The ends lost 3 bases at V and 5 bases at J; junction bases unmatched: 5. This CDR3 contains 14 residues. The DNA of the CDR3 is TGTGCCAGCAGCTTCGGACAGGGAGGAACTGAAGCTTTCTTT. Encoded protein: CASSFGQGGTEAFF.

The chain combines TRBV12-3 or TRBV12-4 with TRBJ1-5, with D perhaps matching TRBD1 (5 bases). The CDR3 extends over 12 amino acids. Trimming stripped 5 bases from V and 6 bases from J, with 8 bases between. CDR3 in DNA: TGTGCCAGCAGTCGTGGGGCTCAGCCCCAGCATTTT. Translated: CASSRGAQPQHF.

The rearrangement joins TRBV3-1 (or the pseudogene TRBV3-2) to TRBJ2-7, with TRBD2 matching 9 bases. The CDR3 is made up of 17 amino acids. CDR1 LGHDT and CDR2 YNNKEL come from the germline V gene (reference sequence). Germline trimming cut 1 base from V and 2 bases from J; bases unmatched to any gene: 9. The CDR3 DNA is TGTGCCAGCAGCCAAGTCCTAGCGGGGACCCCTACCTACGAGCAGTACTTC. Translating it yields CASSQVLAGTPTYEQYF.

This chain joins TRBV9 and TRBJ1-1, with D possibly TRBD1 on 6 matching bases. The V gene's germline CDR1 is SGDLS and CDR2 YYNGEE. The CDR3 has 16 amino acids. Trimming stripped 0 bases from V and 0 bases from J, with 12 bases between. CDR3 loop: CASSVDPRDMNTEAFF. The CDR3 DNA reads as TGTGCCAGCAGCGTAGACCCCCGGGACATGAACACTGAAGCTTTCTTT.

J is TRBJ1-1 and V is TRBV19; D call uncertain. The length of the CDR3 is 11 residues. The ends were cut back, 6 bases at V and 5 bases at J, with 7 bases in the middle. Germline CDR1 and CDR2: LNHDA and SQIVND (reference sequence). CDR3 in amino acids: CASSRWTEAFF. The CDR3 nucleotides read TGTGCCAGTAGCAGGTGGACTGAAGCTTTCTTT.

The chain links TRBV15 to TRBJ1-5; 7 nucleotides match TRBD1. The CDR3 totals 12 residues. Germline CDR1 reads LNHNV; CDR2 reads YYDKDF (reference sequence). V dropped 3 bases and J dropped 14; count of bases not matched to a gene: 7. The DNA of the CDR3 is TGTGCCACCAGCAGTCGATGGGGACAGAAGCATTTT. This gives the protein CATSSRWGQKHF.

The rearrangement uses TRBV13 and TRBJ2-5, with 8 bases aligning to TRBD1. This CDR3 has 14 amino acids. V dropped 5 bases and J dropped 6; count of bases not matched to a gene: 8. Germline assignment: CDR1 PRHDT and CDR2 FYEKMQ (reference sequence). The CDR3 loop reads CASSPPDRAKTQYF. The CDR3 DNA follows: TGTGCCAGCAGCCCCCCGGACAGGGCGAAGACCCAGTACTTC.

The rearrangement links TRBV7-8 to TRBJ2-3, with 8 bases identical to TRBD2. Looked up from germline, CDR1 is SGHVS and CDR2 is FQNEAQ. The CDR3 sequence is 15 residues long. V lost 5 bases and J lost 6; bases outside the gene matches: 10. This CDR3 is CASSPRGGAGDTQYF. The CDR3 DNA follows: TGTGCCAGCAGCCCCCGGGGGGGAGCAGGGGATACGCAGTATTTT.

This clone came up a few times. The genes are TRBV4-1 and TRBJ1-2, with 7 positions matching TRBD1. Looked up from germline, CDR1 is MGHRA and CDR2 is YSYEKL. V lost 2 bases, J lost 4 bases, and 4 bases stayed unmatched. The CDR3 consists of 14 residues. CDR3 nucleotide sequence: TGCGCCAGCAGCCAAAGGGACAGCTCCTATGGCTACACCTTC. This gives the protein CASSQRDSSYGYTF.

This rearrangement joins TRBV6-5 to TRBJ1-6; D might be TRBD1 (6 bases). Germline lookup yields CDR1 MNHEY and CDR2 SVGAGI. This CDR3 region has 14 residues. Trimming took off 11 bases at V and 7 bases at J, with 18 bases between the two ends. CDR3 region: CAARSGTPNSPLHF. The CDR3 bases are TGTGCCGCCAGGTCCGGGACACCCAATTCACCCCTCCACTTT.

The gene calls are TRBV29-1 and TRBJ1-4; the match to TRBD1 covers 8 bases. The germline V gene encodes CDR1 SQVTM and CDR2 ANQGSEA. With 6 bases clipped from V and 4 bases from J, the junction kept 1 base outside the gene matches. The CDR3 has 12 amino acids. In nucleotides, the CDR3 is TGCAGCGTGGGACAGGATAATGAAAAACTGTTTTTT. Its protein product is CSVGQDNEKLFF.

This clone was counted only a few times. V gene TRBV15 combines with J gene TRBJ2-7; 10 bases are shared with TRBD1. Germline-derived CDR1 and CDR2 are LNHNV and YYDKDF (reference sequence). V was pared by 3 bases and J by 2 bases, with 4 bases of the junction left unmatched. This CDR3 has 15 residues. The CDR3 coding sequence is TGTGCCACCAGCAGGGGTGGGACAGGGGCCTACGAGCAGTACTTC. This sequence encodes CATSRGGTGAYEQYF.

This chain connects TRBV29-1 to TRBJ2-5, with D possibly TRBD1 on 5 matching bases. The CDR3 spans 11 residues. Germline CDR1 is SQVTM and CDR2 is ANQGSEA. V was cut by 8 bases and J by 5 bases, with 12 bases left in between. The CDR3, as DNA: TGCAGCCACCAGGGCCGGGAGACCCAGTACTTC. Translation: CSHQGRETQYF.

V is TRBV6-6 and J is TRBJ1-5, with D possibly TRBD1 on 6 matching bases. This CDR3 has 16 amino acids. Trimming took off 6 bases at V and 4 bases at J, with 19 bases between the two ends. Germline V lookup: CDR1 MNHNY, CDR2 SVGAGI (reference sequence). The CDR3, as DNA: TGTGCCAGCAGGGGGGCTACCGGGGCTGCTAATCAGCCCCAGCATTTT. This translates into CASRGATGAANQPQHF.